These 3 T cell receptor beta chains came from one sample sequenced in a study of cytotoxic CD8 clonotypes in ibrutinib-treated CLL. Profiling relied on immunoSEQ multiplex PCR, and the TCRdb table lists in-frame clones only, not all of them. Found here are about 160,000 clones, 84% of them singletons; the top ten hold about 4.5%. The material sequenced was PBMCs, taken after 24 months of ibrutinib treatment. These receptors all come from a human donor with chronic lymphocytic leukemia.

The gene calls are TRBV7-9 and TRBJ1-2; TRBD1 might be the D (6 bases). CDR1 is SEHNR and CDR2 is FQNEAQ in the germline V gene (reference sequence). CDR3 size: 13 residues. V was clipped by 5 bases and J by 8 bases, with 15 bases between them. CDR3 nucleotide sequence: TGTGCCAGCAGCGATCCGGGACATTCAGGCTACACCTTC. Protein product: CASSDPGHSGYTF.

The chain couples TRBV6-1 to TRBJ2-7; unclear D gene. CDR3 length: 15 amino acids. CDR1 is MNHNS, CDR2 SASEGT, per germline. V gave up 1 base and J gave up 0 bases, with 10 bases separating them. The CDR3 DNA sequence: TGTGCCAGCAGTGAAGGGGTCCCCCGCTCCTACGAGCAGTACTTC. Its translation: CASSEGVPRSYEQYF.

This sequence joins TRBV9 and TRBJ2-7; D gene uncertain. V lost 8 bases and J lost 2, with 17 bases in between. This CDR3 region has 14 residues. CDR1 SGDLS and CDR2 YYNGEE come from the germline V gene. CDR3 sequence (DNA): TGTGCCAGTTCCCGACAATTACAGACCTACGAGCAGTACTTC. This gives the protein CASSRQLQTYEQYF.